This T cell receptor beta chain comes out of a study of Graves' ophthalmopathy and Graves' hyperthyroidism. RNA transcripts were the template, and TCR beta CDR3 regions were amplified from them. Scientists carried out first-round RT-PCR using HTBI primers and then a second-round multiplex PCR. MiXCR, applied by TCRdb to the multiplex PCR reads, yields one record per CDR3 protein. The data contain about 620,000 distinct CDR3 sequences, approximately 21% of them singletons. This CDR3 is built from 13 residues. The V and J ends lost 5 bases and 3 bases respectively, with 11 bases between them. Germline loops: CDR1 MNHNS, CDR2 SASEGT. This clonotype turned up a few times.

The rearrangement joins TRBV6-1 to TRBJ2-7, with TRBD1 as a possible D gene (5 bases). Material for sequencing was peripheral blood. This receptor was taken from a woman aged 18-29 years with stable Graves' hyperthyroidism. Some clones in this sample may be carry-over from other donors' samples. This CDR3 is CASSPMGHYEQYF. The CDR3 DNA is TGTGCCAGCAGTCCCATGGGGCACTACGAGCAGTACTTC.